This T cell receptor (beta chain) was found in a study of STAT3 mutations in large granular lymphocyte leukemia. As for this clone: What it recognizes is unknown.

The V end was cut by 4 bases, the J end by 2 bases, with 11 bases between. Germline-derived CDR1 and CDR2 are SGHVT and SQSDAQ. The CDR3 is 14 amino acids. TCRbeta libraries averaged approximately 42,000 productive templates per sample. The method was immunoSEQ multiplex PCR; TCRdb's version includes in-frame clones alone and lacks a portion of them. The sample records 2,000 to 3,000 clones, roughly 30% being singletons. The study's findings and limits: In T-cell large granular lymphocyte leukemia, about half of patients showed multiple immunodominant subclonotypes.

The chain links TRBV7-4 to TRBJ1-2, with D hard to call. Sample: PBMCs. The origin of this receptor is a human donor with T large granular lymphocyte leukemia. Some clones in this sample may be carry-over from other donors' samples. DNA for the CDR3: TGTGCCAGCAGCTCCGGGCTATTCAACTATGGCTACACCTTC. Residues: CASSSGLFNYGYTF.